This T cell receptor beta chain comes out of a study of STAT3 mutations in large granular lymphocyte leukemia. Study-level information: Roughly half the longitudinally sequenced T-LGLL patients had canonical STAT3 mutations. Over half of T-LGLL patients had one or more immunosuppressive regimens. Regarding the study as a whole: In T-cell large granular lymphocyte leukemia, about half of patients showed multiple immunodominant subclonotypes. TCR clonotype switching after therapy occurred in about 30% of the 18 patients.

A remark on this clone: Its specificity is not known.

The CDR3 extends over 15 amino acids. The V and J ends lost 4 bases and 0 bases, in that order; junction bases with no gene match: 5. The germline V gene has CDR1 LGHNA and CDR2 YNFKEQ. Each sample's TCRbeta library yielded on average about 38,000 productive templates. Here immunoSEQ multiplex PCR was the method, and the copy in TCRdb shows in-frame clones only, minus some. The table lists roughly 35,000 clones, around nine tenths of them singletons. This rearrangement joins TRBV4-2 to TRBJ1-1; TRBD1 matches 7 bases. What was sequenced was PBMCs. This clonotype was sampled from a human donor with T large granular lymphocyte leukemia. Some clones in this sample may be carry-over from other donors' samples. CDR3 in amino acids: CASSPRQGMNTEAFF. The CDR3 bases are TGTGCCAGCAGCCCCCGACAGGGAATGAACACTGAAGCTTTCTTT.